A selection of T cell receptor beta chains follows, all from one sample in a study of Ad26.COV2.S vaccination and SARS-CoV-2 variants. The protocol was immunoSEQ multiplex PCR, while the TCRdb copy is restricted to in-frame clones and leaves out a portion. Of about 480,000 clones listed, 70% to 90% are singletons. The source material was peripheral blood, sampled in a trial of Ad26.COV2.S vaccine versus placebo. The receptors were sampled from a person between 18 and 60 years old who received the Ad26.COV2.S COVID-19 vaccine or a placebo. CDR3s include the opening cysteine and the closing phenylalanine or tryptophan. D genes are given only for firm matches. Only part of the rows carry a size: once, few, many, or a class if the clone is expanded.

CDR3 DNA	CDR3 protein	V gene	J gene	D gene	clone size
TGTGCCAGCAGCTTGGCCTCGGCAAACTTGAACACCGGGGAGCTGTTTTTT	CASSLASANLNTGELFF	TRBV5-4	TRBJ2-2	-	-
TGTGCCACCAGCAGAGGCCCTTATAGCAATCAGCCCCAGCATTTT	CATSRGPYSNQPQHF	TRBV15	TRBJ1-5	-	-
TGTGCCAACTCCTACCGGGGAACGGATTCACCCCTCCACTTT	CANSYRGTDSPLHF	TRBV10-3	TRBJ1-6	-	once
TGTGCCAGCAGTTTGTGGACAGGGGATGAAAAACTGTTTTTT	CASSLWTGDEKLFF	TRBV6-5	TRBJ1-4	TRBD1	few
TGCGCCAGCAGCTTGGCCGGGGAGGCCAACTATGGCTACACCTTC	CASSLAGEANYGYTF	TRBV5-1	TRBJ1-2	-	-
TGCAGCGTTGAAGGGATTTGGACTAGCGTTCACAATGAGCAGTTCTTC	CSVEGIWTSVHNEQFF	TRBV29-1	TRBJ2-1	TRBD2	-
TGCAGCGTTGAAGATCCCTGGGGACTAGCGGGGAACACAGATACGCAGTATTTT	CSVEDPWGLAGNTDTQYF	TRBV29-1	TRBJ2-3	TRBD2	-
TGCGCCAGCAGGGACGCGGTCGGGGATACGCAGTATTTT	CASRDAVGDTQYF	TRBV10-2	TRBJ2-3	-	-
TGTGCCAGCAGTTTATCGTCGGGGGGAGGGACTGAAGCTTTCTTT	CASSLSSGGGTEAFF	TRBV27	TRBJ1-1	-	-
TGTGCCTGGAGTGGGGACAGGGGGCAGGCTTTCTTT	CAWSGDRGQAFF	TRBV30	TRBJ1-1	TRBD1	-
TGTGCCAGCAGCCGTACAGGGGAAGAGACCCAGTACTTC	CASSRTGEETQYF	TRBV11-3	TRBJ2-5	TRBD1	-
TGTGCCAGCAGCTTAGGGGGCCGTTGGAGACTCTTC	CASSLGGRWRLF	TRBV11-2	TRBJ1-2	-	-
TGTGCCAGCAGCTTAGATACCCCTGAAGCTTTCTTT	CASSLDTPEAFF	TRBV11-1	TRBJ1-1	-	-
TGCGCCAGCAGCCAAGATGCAAATTTGGGAGATACGTTTTTT	CASSQDANLGDTFF	TRBV4-3	TRBJ1-4	-	-
TGTGCCAGCAGCGTAGGGAGCTCTGGAAACACCATATATTTT	CASSVGSSGNTIYF	TRBV9	TRBJ1-3	-	-
TGTGCCATCAGTGACCCTCGACGGACTAGCGGGAGCTCCTACAATGAGCAGTTCTTC	CAISDPRRTSGSSYNEQFF	TRBV10-3	TRBJ2-1	TRBD2	-
TGCGCCAGCAGCCAAGGGGCCAGGGCCTACGAGCAGTACTTC	CASSQGARAYEQYF	TRBV4-3	TRBJ2-7	-	-
TGTGCCAGCAGCGTAGCTTTAGGTATAGGTGGCTACACCTTC	CASSVALGIGGYTF	TRBV9	TRBJ1-2	-	-
TGTGCCAGCAGCTCCAATAAACAGGAACTCTATGGCTACACCTTC	CASSSNKQELYGYTF	TRBV28	TRBJ1-2	-	-
TGTGCCAGCACCAGTATCGCTGGCTACACCTTC	CASTSIAGYTF	TRBV12-3/TRBV12-4	TRBJ1-2	-	-
TGTGCCAGCTCGATAATTGGGTCGTCAGGCCAAGAGACCCAGTACTTC	CASSIIGSSGQETQYF	TRBV9	TRBJ2-5	-	once
TGTGCCAGTAGTATAGATGCCCGGACTGAAGCTTTCTTT	CASSIDARTEAFF	TRBV19	TRBJ1-1	-	-
TGTGCCAGCAGCCGGTTACCACGGCAAAACTACAATGAGCAGTTCTTC	CASSRLPRQNYNEQFF	TRBV5-4	TRBJ2-1	-	-
TGCGCCAGCAGCTTTGGGACACAAACCTACAATGAGCAGTTCTTC	CASSFGTQTYNEQFF	TRBV5-1	TRBJ2-1	-	-
TGCGCCAGCAGCTTCCCCACAGATACGCAGTATTTT	CASSFPTDTQYF	TRBV5-1	TRBJ2-3	-	-
TGTGCCAGCAGCTTAGTGGATGGGGTAAACACCGGGGAGCTGTTTTTT	CASSLVDGVNTGELFF	TRBV7-3	TRBJ2-2	-	-
TGTGCCAGCAGTTACCTACCCCCTAGGGATGAGCAGTTCTTC	CASSYLPPRDEQFF	TRBV6-2/TRBV6-3	TRBJ2-1	-	-
TGTGCCAGCAATTTGGGGACACTGTACAATGAGCAGTTCTTC	CASNLGTLYNEQFF	TRBV6-5	TRBJ2-1	-	few
TGTGCCATCAGCCCCGGGACGGCCTTGACTGAAGCTTTCTTT	CAISPGTALTEAFF	TRBV10-3	TRBJ1-1	-	-
TGCGCCAGCAGCCAAGTACGGGCGGGCAACACTGAAGCTTTCTTT	CASSQVRAGNTEAFF	TRBV4-1	TRBJ1-1	-	-
TGTGCCATCACTAGGGGACAGGGGACCGGGGAGCTGTTTTTT	CAITRGQGTGELFF	TRBV10-3	TRBJ2-2	TRBD1	-
TGTGCCAGTAGTATCAGGGGCACTGAAGCTTTCTTT	CASSIRGTEAFF	TRBV19	TRBJ1-1	-	-
TGCGCCAGCAGCTTGTACGGGGTCTCTGGGGCCAACGTCCTGACTTTC	CASSLYGVSGANVLTF	TRBV5-1	TRBJ2-6	-	-
TGTGCCAGCAGTGCCCTAGCGACTGGGAACACCGGGGAGCTGTTTTTT	CASSALATGNTGELFF	TRBV6-4	TRBJ2-2	-	once
TGTGCCAGCAGTTTATCGGCGGTAGCTGAAGCTTTCTTT	CASSLSAVAEAFF	TRBV27	TRBJ1-1	-	once
TGTGCCATCAGTGATGTCTACGAGCAGTACTTC	CAISDVYEQYF	TRBV10-3	TRBJ2-7	-	-
TGTGCCAGCAGTTTACCCGGGAATCAGCCCCAGCATTTT	CASSLPGNQPQHF	TRBV6-2/TRBV6-3	TRBJ1-5	-	few
TGTGCCAGCAGCCGATCCGGAAGTTGGGTGGCCGGGGAGCTGTTTTTT	CASSRSGSWVAGELFF	TRBV6-6	TRBJ2-2	-	-
TGCGCCAGCAGCCAACGGGCGATCCTAGCGGGACACCAAGAGACCCAGTACTTC	CASSQRAILAGHQETQYF	TRBV5-1	TRBJ2-5	TRBD2	once
TGTGCCAGCAGTGACTCGCCTAGCGGGATGAGAGATACGCAGTATTTT	CASSDSPSGMRDTQYF	TRBV6-4	TRBJ2-3	TRBD2	-
TGTGCCAGCAGGATTATGGGGGCGCAGGCGGGGAATGAGCAGTTCTTC	CASRIMGAQAGNEQFF	TRBV28	TRBJ2-1	-	-
TGTGCCAGCAGCTTGGAGGGGAGACTAGCGGGGACCGGGGAGCTGTTTTTT	CASSLEGRLAGTGELFF	TRBV7-3	TRBJ2-2	TRBD2	-
TGTGCCAGCAGCCCCGTTAATGAGCAGTTCTTC	CASSPVNEQFF	TRBV7-2	TRBJ2-1	-	-
TGTGCCAGCAGCCTACGTCCTGACCTCGGGGATCGGCCCCAGCATTTT	CASSLRPDLGDRPQHF	TRBV2	TRBJ1-5	-	-
TGTGCCAGCAGTTACTCAGGGTCGGGCACCGGGGAGCTGTTTTTT	CASSYSGSGTGELFF	TRBV6-2/TRBV6-3	TRBJ2-2	-	-
TGTGCCAGCAGGGGGACTAGCGGGAGGGCGGATGAGCAGTTCTTC	CASRGTSGRADEQFF	TRBV5-4	TRBJ2-1	TRBD2	-
TGTGCCACCAGCAGAGATGTGGGGGTTGCAGGCTACACCTTC	CATSRDVGVAGYTF	TRBV15	TRBJ1-2	-	-
TGCGCCAGCAGCTTGGGGCGCAGCTCCTACGAGCAGTACTTC	CASSLGRSSYEQYF	TRBV5-1	TRBJ2-7	-	-
TGTGCCACCCGGGACAACTACGAGCAGTACTTC	CATRDNYEQYF	TRBV11-3	TRBJ2-7	-	once